This is a list of T cell receptor beta chains from one sample in a study of T cell responses to AZD1222 COVID-19 vaccine. Assay: immunoSEQ multiplex PCR; the TCRdb copy retains only in-frame clones and omits some. The table shows approximately 180,000 clones, with just over 90% occurring only once. The specimen comprised peripheral blood, sampled on day 0 of AZD1222 vaccination. The origin of the receptors is an adult in good health. The CDR3 runs from the conserved cysteine through the conserved F or W.

V gene	CDR3 protein
TRBV5-6	CASSLGQAPNYGYTF
TRBV27	CASNPGTLNEQFF
TRBV5-4	CASSRDPGNSPLHF
TRBV5-1	CASSLAQGNTEAFF
TRBV12-3/TRBV12-4	CASSSRGREKLFF
TRBV2	CASRISNTEAFF
TRBV10-2	CASSEHPAGGLHNEQFF
TRBV6-5	CASSQTDREQYF
TRBV27	CASSLWGGLSSYEQYF
TRBV12-3/TRBV12-4	CASSRGVDQPQHF
TRBV19	CASSRGTNEKLFF
TRBV5-1	CASSLPREHDEQFF
TRBV18	CASSPQGFTDTQYF
TRBV7-9	CASSLGALTGELFF
TRBV5-6	CASSPTGIHTGELFF
TRBV30	CAWSPLEERGSYEQYF
TRBV19	CASSTSYVTDTQYF
TRBV11-2	CASSPGVLQYF
TRBV19	CASRLQGYGYTF
TRBV6-1	CASSEIRASGSLSRDEQFF
TRBV6-5	CASTTRRGAGETQYF
TRBV18	CASSRDSSQSPLHF
TRBV5-4	CASSSSRDEQFF
TRBV4-1	CASSPSAGRRTTDTQYF
TRBV5-1	CASSSSGPAYEQYF
TRBV2	CASRSGTGVYEQFF
TRBV10-3	CAIKGGFEAFF
TRBV4-2	CASSQESGTGNEKLFF
TRBV5-7	CASRPGQGVYGYTF
TRBV11-2	CASSPPGGTSGRSEQYF
TRBV5-4	CASSLDGYSYEQYF
TRBV27	CASSATGLISYEQYF
TRBV11-2	CASSPRLANEQFF
TRBV9	CASSPRDRVLGNTIYF
TRBV6-1	CASSERGLAGYEQYF
TRBV5-5	CASSWPEREGRNEQFF
TRBV3-1/TRBV3-2	CASSQDLAGGSQPQHF
TRBV19	CASSLGRQGNSPLHF
TRBV12-5	CASDPTGQGPSNYGYTF
TRBV14	CASSQIKGGPTNANTGELFF
TRBV25-1	CASSEQSSYEQYF
TRBV15	CATRGGQETQYF
TRBV12-3/TRBV12-4	CASSFSGQETQYF
TRBV11-2	CASSLYRGNSNQPQHF
TRBV4-1	CASSWTPGTEAFF
TRBV2	CASAKATDTQYF
TRBV19	CASSFAGTSLYNEQFF
TRBV10-3	CAISRGKRETQYF
TRBV4-1	CASSQLQGAGTEAFF
TRBV23-1	CASTSGELYYNEQFF
TRBV6-1	CASSEDNGYEQYF
TRBV12-3/TRBV12-4	CASSFQDYGYTF
TRBV27	CASRQGVSGNQPQHF